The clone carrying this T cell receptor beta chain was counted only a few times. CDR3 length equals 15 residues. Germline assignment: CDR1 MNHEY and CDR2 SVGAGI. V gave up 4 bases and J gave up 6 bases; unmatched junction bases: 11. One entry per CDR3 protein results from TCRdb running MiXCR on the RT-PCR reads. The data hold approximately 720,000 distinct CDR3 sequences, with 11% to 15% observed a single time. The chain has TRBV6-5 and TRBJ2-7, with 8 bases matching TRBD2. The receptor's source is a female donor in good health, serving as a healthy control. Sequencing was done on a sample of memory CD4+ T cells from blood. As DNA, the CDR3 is TGTGCCAGCAGTTCCCGACGGGGGGGGGATTCCGAGCAGTACTTC. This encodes CASSSRRGGDSEQYF.